This T cell receptor beta chain was sequenced in a study of early T cells in non-severe SARS-CoV-2 infection. The CDR3 length is 13 residues. Germline assignment: CDR1 SGHAT and CDR2 FQDESV (reference sequence). The V and J ends lost 4 bases and 10 bases respectively, with 15 bases between them. TCRdb reanalysed the 5' RACE reads using MiXCR and keeps one entry per CDR3 protein. The table lists approximately 66,000 distinct CDR3 sequences, roughly 13% of them singletons. The sequence came from an adult who was a healthcare worker with PCR-confirmed SARS-CoV-2 infection or an uninfected control (not recorded which). The sequenced sample consisted of whole blood. The chain couples TRBV11-1 to TRBJ2-3, with D perhaps TRBD1 (5 bases). The CDR3 spells CASSSPPGMAQYF. CDR3 bases: TGTGCCAGCAGCTCCCCACCAGGGATGGCGCAGTATTTT.